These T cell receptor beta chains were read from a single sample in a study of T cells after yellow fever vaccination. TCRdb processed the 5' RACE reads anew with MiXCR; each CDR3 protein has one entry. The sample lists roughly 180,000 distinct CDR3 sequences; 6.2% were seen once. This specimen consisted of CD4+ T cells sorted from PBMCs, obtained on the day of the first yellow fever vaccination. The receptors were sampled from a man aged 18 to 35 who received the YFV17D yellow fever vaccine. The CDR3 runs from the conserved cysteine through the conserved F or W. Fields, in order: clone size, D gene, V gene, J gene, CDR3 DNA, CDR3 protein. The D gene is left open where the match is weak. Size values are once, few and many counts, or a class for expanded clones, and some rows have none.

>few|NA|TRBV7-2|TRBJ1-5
TGTGCCAGCAGCTTAAGGAGGTCAGAGAATCAGCCCCAGCATTTT
CASSLRRSENQPQHF
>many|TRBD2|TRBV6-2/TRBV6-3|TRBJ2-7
TGTGCCAGCAGTTACGGGGGGGGACCAAACGAGCAGTACTTC
CASSYGGGPNEQYF
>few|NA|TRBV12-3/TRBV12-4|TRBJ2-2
TGTGCCAGCAGTTTTGATGGGTACACCGGGGAGCTGTTTTTT
CASSFDGYTGELFF
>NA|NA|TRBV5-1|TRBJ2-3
TGCGCCAGCAGCTTTTCAGGGGAAAGCACAGATACGCAGTATTTT
CASSFSGESTDTQYF
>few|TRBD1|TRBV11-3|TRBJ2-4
TGTGCCAGCAGCCCACAACAGGGGTCCGTTCAGTACTTC
CASSPQQGSVQYF
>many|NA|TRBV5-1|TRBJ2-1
TGCGCCAGCAGCTTGGCCCTAGGCGGCGATGAGCAGTTCTTC
CASSLALGGDEQFF
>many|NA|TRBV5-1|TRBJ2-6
TGCGCCAGCAGCTTGGACAGAGCTCGTTCGGCCAACGTCCTGACTTTC
CASSLDRARSANVLTF
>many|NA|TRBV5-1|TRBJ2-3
TGCGCCAGCAGCTCCCCTGGGCCAGATACGCAGTATTTT
CASSSPGPDTQYF
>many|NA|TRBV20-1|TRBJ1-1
TGCAGTGGGGGGGAGGGGAACACTGAAGCTTTCTTT
CSGGEGNTEAFF
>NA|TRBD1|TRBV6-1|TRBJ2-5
TGTGCCAGCAGGAACCCAGGGGGCAGGGAGACCCAGTACTTC
CASRNPGGRETQYF
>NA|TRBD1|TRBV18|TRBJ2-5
TGTGCCAGCTCACCAACAGGGGAAGAGACCCAGTACTTC
CASSPTGEETQYF
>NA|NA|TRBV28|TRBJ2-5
TGTGCCAGCAGGCGACGGGGTAAAGAGACCCAGTACTTC
CASRRRGKETQYF
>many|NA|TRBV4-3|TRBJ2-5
TGCGCCAGCAGCCAAACCCGGTTGGAGACCCAGTACTTC
CASSQTRLETQYF
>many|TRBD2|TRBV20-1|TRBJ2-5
TGCAGTGCCTCGCCCCTAGCGGGGGTCCAAGAGACCCAGTACTTC
CSASPLAGVQETQYF
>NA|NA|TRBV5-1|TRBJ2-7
TGCGCCAGCAGCTTGGGAAGATCTACGTACCACGAGCAGTACTTC
CASSLGRSTYHEQYF
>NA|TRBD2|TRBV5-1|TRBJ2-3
TGCACCAGCAGCTCGGGACTAGCGGCGAGCACAGATACGCAGTATTTT
CTSSSGLAASTDTQYF
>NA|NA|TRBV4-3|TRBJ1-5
TGCGCCAGCAGCCAAGGGACAAAGAATCAGCCCCAGCATTTT
CASSQGTKNQPQHF
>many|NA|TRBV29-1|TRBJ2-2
TGCAGCGCCACCTACAACACCGGGGAGCTGTTTTTT
CSATYNTGELFF
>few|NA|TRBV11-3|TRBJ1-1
TGTGCCAGCAGCCCGCGAGGGGAGAAAGCTTTCTTT
CASSPRGEKAFF
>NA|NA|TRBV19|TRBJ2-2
TGTGCCAGTAGTTTGTCGTCATCCGCCGGGGAGCTGTTTTTT
CASSLSSSAGELFF
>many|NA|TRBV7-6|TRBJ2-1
TGTGCCAGCAGCTCCCGGGGGGCCGGTTCCTACAATGAGCAGTTCTTC
CASSSRGAGSYNEQFF
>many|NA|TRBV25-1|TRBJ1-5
TGTGCCAGCAGTGAAACAGCCAGTCTTAGCAATCAGCCCCAGCATTTT
CASSETASLSNQPQHF
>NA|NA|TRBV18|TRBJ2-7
TGTGCCAGCTCACCAATCCGGGACTCAGGGCTAGGCGAGCAGTACTTC
CASSPIRDSGLGEQYF
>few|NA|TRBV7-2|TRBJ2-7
TGTGCCAGCAGCCAAAAATACTTCTACGAGCAGTACTTC
CASSQKYFYEQYF
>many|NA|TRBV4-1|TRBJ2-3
TGCGCCAGCAGCGGACAGTCTTCGGATACGCAGTATTTT
CASSGQSSDTQYF
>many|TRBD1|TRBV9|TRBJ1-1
TGTGCCAGCAGCGCCGTCGACAGGGGTTGGACTGAAGCTTTCTTT
CASSAVDRGWTEAFF
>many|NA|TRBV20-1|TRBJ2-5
TGCAGTGCTAGGGGGGAGACCCAGTACTTC
CSARGETQYF
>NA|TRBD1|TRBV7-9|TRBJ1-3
TGTGCCAGCAGCTCCAGGGGGCCTGGAAACACCATATATTTT
CASSSRGPGNTIYF
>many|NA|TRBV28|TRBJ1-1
TGTGCCATTAAGGGGCGTGCAAACACTGAAGCTTTCTTT
CAIKGRANTEAFF
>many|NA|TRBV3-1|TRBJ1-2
TGTGCCAGCAGCCGGGGACGGACCACTAACTATGGCTACACCTTC
CASSRGRTTNYGYTF
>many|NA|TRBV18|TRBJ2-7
TGTGCCAGCTCAACCGGGGTCGCCGAGCAGTACTTC
CASSTGVAEQYF
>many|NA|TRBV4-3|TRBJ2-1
TGCGCCAGCAGCCAACTTGCCCCGGGTGAGCAGTTCTTC
CASSQLAPGEQFF
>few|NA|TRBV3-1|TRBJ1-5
TGTGCCAGCAGCGCGGGGAGTCAGCCCCAGCATTTT
CASSAGSQPQHF
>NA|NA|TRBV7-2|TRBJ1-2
TGTGCCAGCAGCATGCGGGGGTACTATGGCTACACCTTC
CASSMRGYYGYTF
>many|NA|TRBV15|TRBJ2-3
TGTGCCACCAGCAGAGAATTCGGAGGGCATAGTGCAGATACGCAGTATTTT
CATSREFGGHSADTQYF
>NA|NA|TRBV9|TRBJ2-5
TGTGCCAGCAGCGTAGACAGTTACGGAGAGACCCAGTACTTC
CASSVDSYGETQYF
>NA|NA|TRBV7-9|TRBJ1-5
TGTGCCAGCAGCTCGGGCAGGTCAGGCCTCGGCAATCAGCCCCAGCATTTT
CASSSGRSGLGNQPQHF
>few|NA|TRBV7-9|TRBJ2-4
TGTGCCAGCTTCCCCCATTTTACAGGGAGCAAAAACATTCAGTACTTC
CASFPHFTGSKNIQYF
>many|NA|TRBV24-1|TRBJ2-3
TGTGCCACCAGTGGCGGGGGCGCAGATACGCAGTATTTT
CATSGGGADTQYF
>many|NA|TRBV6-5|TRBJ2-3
TGTGCCAGCAGTCCGGGCCCGGGAAGAACAGATACGCAGTATTTT
CASSPGPGRTDTQYF
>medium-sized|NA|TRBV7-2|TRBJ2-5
TGTGCCAGCAGCTCCTGGGAGACCCAGTACTTC
CASSSWETQYF
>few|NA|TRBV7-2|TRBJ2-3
TGTGCCAGCAGCCAAAGGGGGGGTTGGAGCACAGATACGCAGTATTTT
CASSQRGGWSTDTQYF
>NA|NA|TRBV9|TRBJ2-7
TGTGCCAGCAGCGTAGGGCAAGGGCCCTACGAGCAGTACTTC
CASSVGQGPYEQYF
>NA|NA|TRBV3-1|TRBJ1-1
TGTGCCTGCTGCCGAAGTACAGGTGATGACACTGAAGCTTTCTTT
CACCRSTGDDTEAFF
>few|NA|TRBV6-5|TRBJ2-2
TGTGCCAGCACTACCCGACGGGATACCGGGGAGCTGTTTTTT
CASTTRRDTGELFF
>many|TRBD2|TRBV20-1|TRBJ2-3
TGCAGTGCTAGAGAGACGGCGGGGGGCGGTTATTTT
CSARETAGGGYF
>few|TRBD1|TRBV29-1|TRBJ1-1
TGCAGCGTTGAAGGGACAGGGTTATCTGTGGAAGCTTTCTTT
CSVEGTGLSVEAFF
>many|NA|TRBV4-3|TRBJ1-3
TGCGCCAGCAGCCTTTCAATTCCTCCGGTACCTGGCACCATATATTTT
CASSLSIPPVPGTIYF
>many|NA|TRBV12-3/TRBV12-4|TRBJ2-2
TGTGCCAGCACCTTGGGGCAGGGTTCATCCGGGGAGCTGTTTTTT
CASTLGQGSSGELFF
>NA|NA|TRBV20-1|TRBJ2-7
TGCAGTGCTAGGGGTGGGGTGGCTAGCTCCTACGAGCAGTACTTC
CSARGGVASSYEQYF
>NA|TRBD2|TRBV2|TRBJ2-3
TGTGCCAGCAGGCCGGGACTAGCGGGGATCGGGGCAGATACGCAGTATTTT
CASRPGLAGIGADTQYF
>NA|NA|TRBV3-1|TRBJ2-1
TGTGCCAGCAGCCTCGGGCTGGCCAAGCGGTTCTTC
CASSLGLAKRFF
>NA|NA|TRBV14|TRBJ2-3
TGTGCCAGCAGCCAAGTCAGGCTATCTAGCACAGATACGCAGTATTTT
CASSQVRLSSTDTQYF
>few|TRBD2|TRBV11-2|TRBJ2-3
TGTGCCAGCAGCTTAAACCCACCTAGCGGGGGGGTATTAGATACGCAGTATTTT
CASSLNPPSGGVLDTQYF
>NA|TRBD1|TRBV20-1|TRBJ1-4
TGCAGTGCTAAGACAGGGGCTAATGAAAAACTGTTTTTT
CSAKTGANEKLFF